This T cell receptor beta chain was captured by sequencing in a study of CD8 T cells in Susac syndrome. Findings of the study overall: It was acknowledged by the study that relatively few individuals were included in its TCR sequencing and HLA analysis.

Comment on this clonotype: Its antigen is unknown.

Reverse transcription used roughly 0.45 to 1 ug RNA and random hexamers. From the immunoSEQ multiplex PCR reads, TCRdb called clonotypes with MiXCR, one entry per CDR3 protein. The table records roughly 120,000 distinct CDR3 sequences, 85% to 95% of them present only once. The germline V and J ends were trimmed by 4 bases and 7 bases, with 10 bases remaining between them. The CDR3 has 11 amino acids. The V gene's germline CDR1 is SQVTM and CDR2 ANQGSEA. TEMRA cells were FACS-enriched, and CD8+ and CD4+ T cells were isolated negatively. The chain has TRBV29-1 and TRBJ1-2; the D is unclear. The receptor was derived from a human donor with multiple sclerosis. Material for sequencing was CD4+ T cells from PBMCs. CDR3 sequence: CSVGVGFGYTF. The CDR3 DNA reads as TGCAGCGTTGGAGTAGGTTTTGGCTACACCTTC.